This T cell receptor (beta chain) was sequenced in a study of T cell changes during pregnancy in multiple sclerosis. Sequencing was performed with immunoSEQ multiplex PCR; in TCRdb, only in-frame clones are kept and a portion is missing. The sample shows some 74,000 clones, over 80% of them seen only once. V lost 3 bases, J lost 0 bases, and 15 bases lay in between. Per germline, CDR1 LGHNT and CDR2 FRNRAP. CDR3 length: 17 residues. Only one count was recorded for this clone. The receptor's source is a female donor with multiple sclerosis, enrolled in a pregnancy study. The chain carries TRBV12-5 and TRBJ1-5; maybe TRBD1 (5 bases). The specimen comprised peripheral blood, sampled before pregnancy. Here the CDR3 reads CASGFMAGGNSNQPQHF. For the CDR3, the DNA is TGTGCTAGTGGTTTTATGGCGGGGGGGAATAGCAATCAGCCCCAGCATTTT.